The 32 T cell receptor beta chains below were found in one sample sequenced in a study of preoperative IRX-2 immunotherapy in early breast cancer (dated by TCRdb to the late 2010s). Libraries were built with the immunoSEQ multiplex PCR assay. The source is immuneACCESS, and TCRdb retained only in-frame sequences with V and J called. Part of the clones is not carried over; for the studies checked, unresolved V genes explain less than half of this, and the remainder is unexplained. The sample has 75,000 to 100,000 clones on record, 80% to 90% of them singletons. The top ten constitute 2% to 2.5% of the sample. The treatment or condition label of this sample denotes: preoperative locoregional IRX-2 cytokine immunotherapy. Sample: tumor tissue, taken after IRX-2 immunotherapy. These receptors originate from a human donor with breast cancer.

J is TRBJ2-7 and V is TRBV5-1, with D maybe TRBD2 (5 bases). There are 15 residues in the CDR3. V was shortened by 3 bases and J by 2 bases, with 15 bases between the two germline ends. CDR1 is SGHRS, CDR2 YFSETQ, per germline. CDR3 in amino acids: CASSSGSLGAYEQYF. The CDR3 DNA is TGCGCCAGCAGCTCGGGGTCGCTTGGAGCCTACGAGCAGTACTTC.

This clone showed up just a few times. The chain combines TRBV16 with TRBJ1-6; D unclear. The V end was cut by 4 bases, the J end by 13 bases, with 11 bases between. The CDR3 loop spans 12 amino acids. Germline V gene lookup returns CDR1 KGHSY and CDR2 FQNENV. This chain's CDR3 is CASSPARYPLHF. CDR3 DNA: TGTGCCAGCAGCCCCGCAAGGTATCCCCTCCACTTT.

DNA of the CDR3: TGTGCCAGCAGTACGGGTAGAGGGTCGACCGGGGAGCTGTTTTTT. Translating gives CASSTGRGSTGELFF. The chain employs TRBV6-8 and TRBJ2-2, with D tentatively TRBD2 (5 bases). This CDR3 spans 15 amino acids. V lost 5 bases and J 5 bases, leaving 15 bases between the germline ends. Germline assignment: CDR1 MNHGY and CDR2 SAAAGT.

The chain recombines TRBV6-8 with TRBJ1-2; 8 bases are a match to TRBD1. Trimming cost V 0 bases and J 3 bases; bases outside gene matches: 6. The germline V gene encodes CDR1 MNHGY and CDR2 SAAAGT. This CDR3 has 16 residues. The DNA of the CDR3 is TGTGCCAGCAGTTACTCGGTAACAGGGGGAGACTATGGCTACACCTTC. This gives the protein CASSYSVTGGDYGYTF.

The rearrangement joins TRBV29-1 to TRBJ1-5, with D perhaps TRBD1 (5 bases). Germline-derived CDR1 and CDR2 are SQVTM and ANQGSEA. Trimming cost V 6 bases and J 0 bases, with 9 bases left between them. This CDR3 comprises 13 residues. This CDR3 reads CSVARGSNQPQHF. In DNA form, the CDR3 reads TGCAGCGTCGCAAGGGGTAGCAATCAGCCCCAGCATTTT. The full variable domain, with the rest looked up from reference TRBV29-1 and TRBJ1-5, is SAVISQKPSRDICQRGTSLTIQCQVDSQVTMMFWYRQQPGQSLTLIATANQGSEATYESGFVIDKFPISRPNLTFSTLTVSNMSPEDSSIYLCSVARGSNQPQHFGDGTRLSIL.

The V gene is TRBV18, the J gene TRBJ1-6, with D tentatively TRBD1 (6 bases). CDR3 length: 14 amino acids. Per the germline V gene, CDR1 is KGHSH and CDR2 is LQKENI. The V end lost 5 bases, the J end lost 14 bases, and 19 bases lay between the germline ends. In DNA form, the CDR3 reads TGTGCCAGCTCATTCGGACAGCCCCGAGAGGCCCTCCACTTT. Translation: CASSFGQPREALHF.

V is TRBV30 and J is TRBJ2-3, with a tentative D call TRBD2 (6 bases). The germline gives CDR1 GTSNPN, CDR2 SVGIG (reference sequence). CDR3 length equals 11 residues. Trimming took off 3 bases at V and 10 bases at J, with 11 bases between the two ends. The CDR3 sequence: CAWSSGGAQYF. CDR3 nucleotides: TGTGCCTGGAGCTCCGGCGGGGCGCAGTATTTT. The full variable domain, in which reference TRBV30 and TRBJ2-3 provide the parts outside the CDR3, is SQTIHQWPATLVQPVGSPLSLECTVEGTSNPNLYWYRQAAGRGLQLLFYSVGIGQISSEVPQNLSASRPQDRQFILSSKKLLLSDSGFYLCAWSSGGAQYFGPGTRLTVL.

The chain couples TRBV28 to TRBJ1-2; the D is unclear. This CDR3 spans 15 amino acids. Germline loops: CDR1 MDHEN, CDR2 SYDVKM. Trimming stripped 0 bases from V and 0 bases from J, with 8 bases between. The CDR3 protein is CASSLWSAANYGYTF. The DNA for the CDR3 is TGTGCCAGCAGTTTATGGTCCGCGGCTAACTATGGCTACACCTTC.

This clone came up a few times. The chain joins TRBV6-8 to TRBJ1-6, with D uncertain. Trimming shortened V by 0 bases and J by 6 bases, and 6 bases separated the two germline ends. Germline CDR1 reads MNHGY; CDR2 reads SAAAGT. The CDR3 is 14 amino acids. The CDR3 loop reads CASSYSTLNSPLHF. The CDR3 bases are TGTGCCAGCAGTTACTCTACCCTTAATTCACCCCTCCACTTT.

For the CDR3, the DNA is TGTGCCAGCAGCCGCGGGGGTGGCACTGAAGCTTTCTTT. As protein: CASSRGGGTEAFF. This chain uses TRBV28 with TRBJ1-1; maybe TRBD1 (5 bases). CDR1 and CDR2 (germline): MDHEN, SYDVKM. Trimming shortened V by 6 bases and J by 4 bases, and 12 bases separated the two germline ends. The CDR3 is 13 residues long.

CDR3 residues: CASSQSGQFHEQYF. CDR3 DNA sequence: TGTGCCAGCAGTCAATCGGGACAATTCCACGAGCAGTACTTC. The genes are TRBV6-8 and TRBJ2-7, with D possibly TRBD1 on 6 matching bases. The CDR3 spans 14 residues. Trimming left V 5 bases short and J 5 bases short, with 16 bases between. Germline CDR1 reads MNHGY; CDR2 reads SAAAGT.

This chain links TRBV6-8 with TRBJ2-1; 9 nucleotides match TRBD2. Germline loops: CDR1 MNHGY, CDR2 SAAAGT. V gave up 6 bases and J gave up 2 bases; unmatched junction bases: 8. CDR3 length: 16 residues. CDR3 residues: CASSPPGLAAYNEQFF. CDR3 coding DNA: TGTGCCAGCAGCCCTCCGGGACTAGCAGCCTACAATGAGCAGTTCTTC.

The rearrangement uses TRBV7-5 and TRBJ2-7. TRBV7-5 is labeled a pseudogene. The CDR3 runs 15 residues. The CDR3 loop is CASSLSSLTSLEQYF. The CDR3 DNA reads TGTGCCAGCAGCTTAAGCAGTCTTACCTCCCTCGAGCAGTACTTC.

The gene calls are TRBV9 and TRBJ1-1; D gene unclear. Trimming cost V 3 bases and J 0 bases, with 6 bases left between them. There are 13 residues in the CDR3. The germline V gene has CDR1 SGDLS and CDR2 YYNGEE. In DNA, the CDR3 is TGTGCCAGCAGCGGAGACCTGAACACTGAAGCTTTCTTT. Protein sequence: CASSGDLNTEAFF.

This clone is a singleton in its sample. J is TRBJ2-1 and V is TRBV18; TRBD1 or TRBD2 may be the D gene (5 bases each). V lost 8 bases, J lost 8 bases, and 16 bases lay in between. CDR1 KGHSH and CDR2 LQKENI come from the germline V gene. CDR3 length: 13 amino acids. In DNA, the CDR3 is TGTGCCAGCGCAACCGGGGCCGGCGATGAGCAGTTCTTC. Translating gives CASATGAGDEQFF.

This chain connects TRBV18 to TRBJ2-5, with D hard to call. CDR3 length: 13 residues. CDR1 KGHSH and CDR2 LQKENI come from the germline V gene. V was clipped by 3 bases and J by 7 bases, with 12 bases between them. The CDR3 loop is CASSPPTSRTQYF. The CDR3 DNA sequence: TGTGCCAGCTCACCCCCGACGTCCCGGACCCAGTACTTC. Variable domain in full (rest from reference TRBV18 and TRBJ2-5): NAGVMQNPRHLVRRRGQEARLRCSPMKGHSHVYWYRQLPEEGLKFMVYLQKENIIDESGMPKERFSAEFPKEGPSILRIQQVVRGDSAAYFCASSPPTSRTQYFGPGTRLLVL.

The V call is TRBV11-3, the J call TRBJ1-3, with D tentatively TRBD1 (5 bases). Trimming pared 5 bases from V and 8 bases from J, leaving 19 bases between. The germline CDR1 and CDR2 sequences are SGHNT and YENEEA. The CDR3 runs 15 residues. The CDR3 loop is CASSRQGEGIHTIYF. CDR3 in DNA: TGTGCCAGCAGCCGGCAAGGGGAAGGGATTCACACCATATATTTT.

V gene TRBV2 combines with J gene TRBJ2-3, with D hard to call. Germline V gives CDR1 SNHLY, CDR2 FYNNEI. Trimming shortened V by 10 bases and J by 2 bases, and 13 bases separated the two germline ends. This CDR3 comprises 13 residues. The CDR3 loop is CATTRVSTDTQYF. The CDR3, as DNA: TGTGCCACCACCCGGGTTTCCACAGATACGCAGTATTTT.

This chain connects TRBV19 to TRBJ1-4; D is possibly TRBD1 (6 bases). The V gene lost 7 bases and the J gene lost 8 bases, with 14 bases spanning the gap. The length of the CDR3 is 13 residues. Germline V gene lookup returns CDR1 LNHDA and CDR2 SQIVND (reference sequence). The CDR3: CASKQGNEEKLFF. The CDR3 DNA reads as TGTGCCAGTAAACAGGGTAATGAAGAAAAACTGTTTTTT.

The J gene is TRBJ1-2, the V gene TRBV6-8; unclear D gene. V dropped 6 bases and J dropped 3 bases, with 8 bases sitting between them. There are 12 residues in the CDR3. Germline V gene sequence: CDR1 MNHGY, CDR2 SAAAGT. The CDR3 bases are TGTGCCAGCAGGGGGAGGGACTATGGCTACACCTTC. Its translation is CASRGRDYGYTF.

The CDR3 loop is CSVQISGGPVYEQYF. DNA of the CDR3: TGCAGCGTTCAAATCAGCGGGGGGCCCGTCTACGAGCAGTACTTC. The chain employs TRBV29-1 and TRBJ2-7, with TRBD2 identical over 9 bases. CDR1 is SQVTM, CDR2 ANQGSEA, per germline. CDR3 length: 15 amino acids. Trimming removed 5 bases from V and 3 bases from J; junction bases left unmatched: 11.

This clone was counted once. The chain has TRBV11-3 and TRBJ1-3, with D unclear. CDR1 is SGHNT, CDR2 YENEEA, per germline. V lost 5 bases to trimming and J lost 0 bases, with 17 bases between them. The CDR3 contains 17 residues. The CDR3 nucleotides are TGTGCCAGCAGCAGCTTGAACAAACCTCACTCTGGAAACACCATATATTTT. As protein: CASSSLNKPHSGNTIYF.

This clone was counted only a few times. The chain combines TRBV7-6 with TRBJ2-7; 10 positions agree with TRBD2. The junction had 7 bases not matched to a gene; V was cut back by 5 bases and J by 6 bases. CDR3 size: 14 residues. The V gene's germline CDR1 is SGHVS and CDR2 FNYEAQ. CDR3 bases: TGTGCCAGCAGCCTGTCTAGCGGGGGTCGCGAGCAGTACTTC. Translation gives CASSLSSGGREQYF.

The chain employs TRBV29-1 and TRBJ2-3; no clear D gene. Trimming pared 3 bases from V and 7 bases from J, leaving 17 bases between. The CDR3 runs to 14 residues. CDR1 and CDR2 from the germline V gene are SQVTM and ANQGSEA. The CDR3 is CSVESESARNTQYF. The CDR3 bases are TGCAGCGTTGAGTCCGAGTCTGCCCGAAATACGCAGTATTTT.

The V call is TRBV5-1, the J call TRBJ2-6; TRBD1 is a possible D gene (6 bases). The CDR3 extends over 15 amino acids. Looked up from germline, CDR1 is SGHRS and CDR2 is YFSETQ. With 4 bases removed from V and 3 bases from J, the gap between germline ends came to 11 bases. The CDR3: CASSKHRDGANVLTF. The CDR3 coding sequence is TGCGCCAGCAGCAAACACAGGGATGGGGCCAACGTCCTGACTTTC.

CDR3 nucleotides: TGCAGCGTTGACTGGGGGCGGGACGGGGAGCTGTTTTTT. This sequence encodes CSVDWGRDGELFF. This chain joins TRBV29-1 and TRBJ2-2; D may correspond to TRBD1 or TRBD2 (6 bases each). Germline-derived CDR1 and CDR2 are SQVTM and ANQGSEA. The CDR3 runs 13 residues. Deletions cut 3 bases from V and 7 bases from J, with 12 bases between.

In DNA, the CDR3 is TGTGCCAGCAGTTACCAGGGGCTAGGCTATGGCTACACCTTC. Translated: CASSYQGLGYGYTF. The chain employs TRBV22-1 and TRBJ1-2; TRBD1 is the table's D call and was not checked against the DNA. TRBV22-1 is an annotated pseudogene. CDR3 length: 14 amino acids.

This clone was found a few times. The chain couples TRBV28 to TRBJ2-7; no clear D gene. The CDR3 contains 12 residues. The germline V gene has CDR1 MDHEN and CDR2 SYDVKM. Between the trimmed V and J ends, which lost 3 bases and 2 bases, there was a span of 5 bases. The CDR3 loop reads CASSFLAYEQYF. In DNA form, the CDR3 reads TGTGCCAGCAGTTTCCTGGCCTACGAGCAGTACTTC.

This chain connects TRBV19 to TRBJ1-3, with 9 bases fitting TRBD1. The V and J ends lost 5 bases and 0 bases, in that order; junction bases with no gene match: 8. The germline V gene has CDR1 LNHDA and CDR2 SQIVND (reference sequence). The CDR3 loop spans 17 amino acids. CDR3 region: CASSVPGQGGSGNTIYF. The CDR3 DNA sequence: TGTGCCAGTAGTGTCCCGGGACAGGGAGGCTCTGGAAACACCATATATTTT.

This clone was found once. The rearrangement links TRBV6-8 to TRBJ1-1, with unresolved D. Trimming removed 0 bases from V and 0 bases from J, with 5 bases in between. This CDR3 is built from 14 residues. Looked up from germline, CDR1 is MNHGY and CDR2 is SAAAGT. Here the CDR3 DNA reads TGTGCCAGCAGTTACTCGGGTTTGAACACTGAAGCTTTCTTT. Translated: CASSYSGLNTEAFF.

This clone was observed once. CDR3 bases: TGTGCCAGCAGAAGAAGGACAGGGAGATCCACTGAAGCTTTCTTT. Its protein product is CASRRRTGRSTEAFF. The V and J genes are TRBV28 and TRBJ1-1; TRBD1 matches 8 bases. J lost 4 bases, V lost 6 bases, and 10 bases had no gene match. The CDR3 contains 15 residues. Germline V CDR1 and CDR2: MDHEN, SYDVKM.

V gene TRBV29-1 combines with J gene TRBJ1-4, with D hard to call. The CDR3 is made up of 12 amino acids. Germline lookup yields CDR1 SQVTM and CDR2 ANQGSEA. V was clipped by 4 bases and J by 4 bases, with 7 bases between them. The CDR3 loop reads CSVVSGNEKLFF. DNA for the CDR3: TGCAGCGTTGTCAGCGGTAATGAAAAACTGTTTTTT. The full variable domain, completed using reference TRBV29-1 and TRBJ1-4, is SAVISQKPSRDICQRGTSLTIQCQVDSQVTMMFWYRQQPGQSLTLIATANQGSEATYESGFVIDKFPISRPNLTFSTLTVSNMSPEDSSIYLCSVVSGNEKLFFGSGTQLSVL.